The next 28 T cell receptor beta chains were all read from a single sample in a study of control samples from healthy donors and cancer patients. Only in-frame clones appear in the TCRdb table, and some are missing; sequencing was by immunoSEQ multiplex PCR. Of about 150,000 clones listed, roughly 93% are singletons. The sequencing sample was made of blood. The origin of the receptors is a man aged 18 to 30 in good health.

V usage is TRBV7-8 and J usage is TRBJ2-7; 7 nucleotides agree with TRBD2. Germline assignment: CDR1 SGHVS and CDR2 FQNEAQ. The CDR3 length is 15 residues. V gave up 5 bases and J gave up 2 bases; unmatched junction bases: 9. The CDR3 region has the DNA TGTGCCAGCAGCCGAGCGGGGAGGGGAGCCTACGAGCAGTACTTC. This codes for CASSRAGRGAYEQYF.

The rearrangement links TRBV12-5 to TRBJ1-1; the D gene is possibly TRBD1 (5 bases). The CDR3 length is 12 residues. Deletions cut 1 base from V and 7 bases from J, with 7 bases between. Germline assignment: CDR1 LGHNT and CDR2 FRNRAP. CDR3 DNA sequence: TGTGCTAGTGGTTTGGGACAGCGTGAAGCTTTCTTT. Amino acid sequence: CASGLGQREAFF.

The J gene is TRBJ1-2, the V gene TRBV11-2; 9 bases line up with TRBD1. Trimming removed 5 bases from V and 3 bases from J; junction bases left unmatched: 7. Germline V gene sequence: CDR1 SGHAT, CDR2 FQNNGV. This CDR3 region has 15 residues. The CDR3 nucleotides read TGTGCCAGCAGCCCGGGACAGGGAGAGTACTATGGCTACACCTTC. Translating gives CASSPGQGEYYGYTF.

The rearrangement uses TRBV2 and TRBJ2-3; the match to TRBD1 covers 7 bases. The CDR3 covers 15 residues. V was clipped by 6 bases and J by 3 bases; unmatched bases: 9. Germline V lookup: CDR1 SNHLY, CDR2 FYNNEI. The CDR3 here is CASRQTGLRTDTQYF. The CDR3 nucleotides read TGTGCCAGCAGACAGACAGGGCTAAGGACAGATACGCAGTATTTT.

The chain is built from TRBV4-1 and TRBJ2-1, with 8 bases identical to TRBD2. Germline V lookup: CDR1 MGHRA, CDR2 YSYEKL. Germline trimming cut 4 bases from V and 7 bases from J; bases unmatched to any gene: 15. CDR3 length: 17 residues. The CDR3 region is CASSPEPGLGGRNEQFF. The CDR3 bases are TGCGCCAGCAGCCCAGAACCGGGACTAGGCGGGAGGAATGAGCAGTTCTTC.

This sequence joins TRBV4-3 and TRBJ2-3, with no clear D. The CDR3 loop spans 15 amino acids. CDR1 is LGHNA and CDR2 is YSLEER in the germline V gene. Trimming took 0 bases from V and 2 from J, leaving 9 bases between them. The CDR3 DNA reads as TGCGCCAGCAGCCAAGATAGGCTAGACACAGATACGCAGTATTTT. Amino acids: CASSQDRLDTDTQYF.

This chain links TRBV30 with TRBJ2-1; D gene ambiguous. The germline V gene encodes CDR1 GTSNPN and CDR2 SVGIG (reference sequence). Trimming shortened V by 2 bases and J by 7 bases, and 6 bases separated the two germline ends. The CDR3 consists of 11 residues. The CDR3 protein is CAWSRVNEQFF. The CDR3 coding sequence is TGTGCCTGGAGTAGGGTTAATGAGCAGTTCTTC.

The J gene is TRBJ2-7, the V gene TRBV19; 12 bases map to TRBD2. Germline V gene lookup returns CDR1 LNHDA and CDR2 SQIVND (reference sequence). The CDR3 length is 14 residues. V lost 4 bases, J lost 6 bases, and 4 bases stayed unmatched. This CDR3 reads CASSNLAGGREQYF. CDR3 sequence (DNA): TGTGCCAGTAGTAACCTAGCGGGAGGGCGCGAGCAGTACTTC.

This chain connects TRBV10-3 to TRBJ1-2, with D perhaps matching TRBD1 (6 bases). Looked up from germline, CDR1 is ENHRY and CDR2 is SYGVKD. V dropped 2 bases and J dropped 4 bases, with 20 bases sitting between them. The CDR3 totals 17 residues. This CDR3 is CAISEARGGRISYGYTF. CDR3 bases: TGTGCCATCAGTGAGGCGAGGGGGGGGCGGATATCCTATGGCTACACCTTC.

The V and J genes are TRBV29-1 and TRBJ2-5; 7 bases fit TRBD1. CDR1 and CDR2 from the germline V gene are SQVTM and ANQGSEA. CDR3 length: 12 residues. Germline trimming cut 3 bases from V and 5 bases from J; bases unmatched to any gene: 3. CDR3: CSVEGTAETQYF. CDR3 DNA: TGCAGCGTTGAGGGGACAGCGGAGACCCAGTACTTC.

This chain joins TRBV19 and TRBJ1-1; 8 bases line up with TRBD1. The trim removed 4 bases at V and 3 bases at J, leaving 7 bases unmatched. Germline CDR1 reads LNHDA; CDR2 reads SQIVND (reference sequence). The CDR3 is made up of 15 amino acids. In DNA, the CDR3 is TGTGCCAGTAGTACCGGACAGGGATGGGACACTGAAGCTTTCTTT. Its protein product is CASSTGQGWDTEAFF. The whole variable domain, filled in from reference TRBV19 and TRBJ1-1, reads DGGITQSPKYLFRKEGQNVTLSCEQNLNHDAMYWYRQDPGQGLRLIYYSQIVNDFQKGDIAEGYSVSREKKESFPLTVTSAQKNPTAFYLCASSTGQGWDTEAFFGQGTRLTVV.

The rearrangement joins TRBV5-5 to TRBJ2-7; D may correspond to TRBD1 or TRBD2 (6 bases each). The CDR3 totals 20 residues. Germline loops: CDR1 SGHKS, CDR2 YYEKEE (reference sequence). The germline V and J ends were trimmed by 4 bases and 3 bases, with 32 bases remaining between them. CDR3: CASSPRPTETTSGAGYEQYF. In DNA, the CDR3 is TGTGCCAGCAGCCCCCGGCCAACGGAAACGACCTCGGGGGCGGGCTACGAGCAGTACTTC.

The gene calls are TRBV28 and TRBJ2-3; D not resolved. V was pared by 7 bases and J by 2 bases, with 16 bases between. The germline V gene encodes CDR1 MDHEN and CDR2 SYDVKM. The CDR3 is 15 residues long. The CDR3 is CASKLPWDYTDTQYF. CDR3 coding DNA: TGTGCCAGCAAGTTACCCTGGGATTACACAGATACGCAGTATTTT.

The rearrangement links TRBV7-9 to TRBJ1-2, with 12 bases identical to TRBD1. The germline gives CDR1 SEHNR, CDR2 FQNEAQ (reference sequence). The V and J ends lost 0 bases and 8 bases, in that order; junction bases with no gene match: 7. This CDR3 region has 16 residues. The CDR3: CASSLAVGQGAEGYTF. The CDR3 nucleotides are TGTGCCAGCAGCTTAGCGGTGGGACAGGGGGCTGAGGGCTACACCTTC.

The V gene is TRBV5-4, the J gene TRBJ1-2, with D uncertain. Germline V gene data show CDR1 as SGHNT and CDR2 as YYREEE (reference sequence). CDR3 length: 12 amino acids. With 3 bases removed from V and 7 bases from J, the gap between germline ends came to 10 bases. This chain's CDR3 is CASSSFTFGYTF. The CDR3 DNA is TGTGCCAGCAGCTCTTTTACATTTGGCTACACCTTC.

This rearrangement joins TRBV6-2 or TRBV6-3 to TRBJ1-1; tentatively, D is TRBD1 (5 bases). The germline V gene encodes CDR1 MNHEY and CDR2 SVGEGT. V lost 2 bases to trimming and J lost 3 bases, with 13 bases between them. The CDR3 runs 15 residues. The CDR3 nucleotides read TGTGCCAGCAGTTACCCCGTGGGGGAAGACACTGAAGCTTTCTTT. It is translated as CASSYPVGEDTEAFF.

For this clone: The same CDR3 can be traced to other DNA sequences in this sample. V and J are TRBV4-3 and TRBJ1-4, with 9 positions matching TRBD1. Per germline, CDR1 LGHNA and CDR2 YSLEER. Unmatched junction bases numbered 6, after V lost 0 bases and J lost 7 bases. The CDR3 has 16 amino acids. CDR3 sequence: CASSQEQGAQGEKLFF. The CDR3 nucleotides are TGCGCCAGCAGCCAAGAACAGGGGGCGCAGGGTGAAAAACTGTTTTTT.

The CDR3 region is CASSRGLRSYNEQFF. CDR3 coding DNA: TGTGCCAGTAGTAGGGGACTACGCTCCTACAATGAGCAGTTCTTC. V usage is TRBV19 and J usage is TRBJ2-1; 7 bases match TRBD2. The junction had 3 bases not matched to a gene; V was cut back by 4 bases and J by 0 bases. Germline V gives CDR1 LNHDA, CDR2 SQIVND (reference sequence). There are 15 residues in the CDR3. The complete variable domain, with remaining parts taken from reference TRBV19 and TRBJ2-1, reads DGGITQSPKYLFRKEGQNVTLSCEQNLNHDAMYWYRQDPGQGLRLIYYSQIVNDFQKGDIAEGYSVSREKKESFPLTVTSAQKNPTAFYLCASSRGLRSYNEQFFGPGTRLTVL.

The chain combines TRBV5-8 with TRBJ2-1, with a weak D call TRBD1 (6 bases). V lost 5 bases, J lost 0 bases, and 12 bases lay in between. Germline V gene data show CDR1 as SGHTS and CDR2 as YDEGEE. The CDR3 extends over 15 amino acids. The CDR3 DNA reads as TGTGCCAGCAGATCTGGACAGACCTCCTACAATGAGCAGTTCTTC. Protein sequence: CASRSGQTSYNEQFF.

The chain employs TRBV30 and TRBJ2-7; 7 nucleotides align to TRBD1. CDR3 length equals 12 residues. Germline assignment: CDR1 GTSNPN and CDR2 SVGIG (reference sequence). The ends lost 2 bases at V and 7 bases at J; junction bases unmatched: 5. Written as DNA, the CDR3 is TGTGCCTGGAGTCAACAGGGGACAGAGCAGTACTTC. Protein sequence: CAWSQQGTEQYF.

The chain uses TRBV5-8 and TRBJ1-6, with a weak D call TRBD1 (5 bases). The CDR3 consists of 14 residues. V was shortened by 5 bases and J by 8 bases, with 14 bases between the two germline ends. Germline lookup yields CDR1 SGHTS and CDR2 YDEGEE. The chain's CDR3 is CASSRARGDSPLHF. DNA for the CDR3: TGTGCCAGCAGTCGGGCCAGAGGGGATTCACCCCTCCACTTT.

The chain uses TRBV20-1 and TRBJ2-7; D is unresolved. V lost 6 bases, J lost 5 bases, and 11 bases lay in between. Germline V gene sequence: CDR1 DFQATT, CDR2 SNEGSKA (reference sequence). The CDR3 covers 11 residues. CDR3 amino acids: CSAAVLNEQYF. The CDR3 DNA sequence: TGCAGTGCCGCCGTCCTTAACGAGCAGTACTTC.

This chain connects TRBV18 to TRBJ1-5; D remains unclear. V was pared by 0 bases and J by 4 bases, with 7 bases between. CDR3 length: 14 amino acids. CDR1 is KGHSH, CDR2 LQKENI, per germline. CDR3 DNA: TGTGCCAGCTCACCACCCATAGGAAATCAGCCCCAGCATTTT. Translating it yields CASSPPIGNQPQHF.

The gene calls are TRBV7-2 and TRBJ2-3; D could derive from TRBD1 or TRBD2 (5 bases each). V was pared by 7 bases and J by 1 base, with 15 bases between. CDR3 length equals 15 residues. In germline, CDR1 is SGHTA, CDR2 FQGNSA. CDR3 protein: CASTRDRGGTDTQYF. The CDR3 DNA is TGTGCCAGCACCCGGGATAGGGGCGGCACAGATACGCAGTATTTT. Combining the CDR3 with reference TRBV7-2 and TRBJ2-3 gives the whole variable domain GAGVSQSPSNKVTEKGKDVELRCDPISGHTALYWYRQSLGQGLEFLIYFQGNSAPDKSGLPSDRFSAERTGGSVSTLTIQRTQQEDSAVYLCASTRDRGGTDTQYFGPGTRLTVL.

The rearrangement joins TRBV7-6 to TRBJ2-5; 13 bases line up with TRBD2. V trimming: 1 base; J trimming: 4 bases; junction bases outside the gene matches: 0. CDR1 is SGHVS and CDR2 is FNYEAQ in the germline V gene. The CDR3 is 15 residues long. DNA for the CDR3: TGTGCCAGCAGCTTAGGGACTAGCGGGGGAGAGACCCAGTACTTC. Translating gives CASSLGTSGGETQYF. Variable domain in full (rest from reference TRBV7-6 and TRBJ2-5): GAGVSQSPRYKVTKRGQDVALRCDPISGHVSLYWYRQALGQGPEFLTYFNYEAQQDKSGLPNDRFSAERPEGSISTLTIQRTEQRDSAMYRCASSLGTSGGETQYFGPGTRLLVL.

This clone is a singleton in its sample. This chain uses TRBV21-1 with TRBJ2-7; the table's TRBD2 call for D was not verified on the DNA. TRBV21-1 corresponds to a pseudogene. The length of the CDR3 is 15 residues. CDR3 protein: CASSNHFPRTYEQYF. DNA for the CDR3: TGTGCCAGCAGCAATCATTTTCCTAGGACCTACGAGCAGTACTTC.

This chain links TRBV5-5 with TRBJ2-7; D is possibly TRBD2 (5 bases). The CDR3 runs to 14 residues. V was cut by 4 bases and J by 4 bases, with 15 bases left in between. Germline CDR1 and CDR2: SGHKS and YYEKEE (reference sequence). The CDR3 DNA sequence: TGTGCCAGCAGCCAATACTATGGACTTTACGAGCAGTACTTC. Its protein product is CASSQYYGLYEQYF.

This clone was observed a few times. The rearrangement joins TRBV27 to TRBJ1-2, with D possibly matching TRBD1 (6 bases). This CDR3 spans 16 amino acids. Looked up from germline, CDR1 is MNHEY and CDR2 is SMNVEV (reference sequence). Trimming cost V 0 bases and J 2 bases, with 13 bases left between them. The CDR3 spells CASSLSIGGGNYGYTF. DNA for the CDR3: TGTGCCAGCAGTTTATCGATCGGAGGGGGAAACTATGGCTACACCTTC.